This entry lists 28 T cell receptor beta chains sequenced from one sample in a study of shared clonotypes between healthy human individuals. CD8 cells classed as naive were CD45RO-negative and positively selected for CCR7, excluding terminally differentiated effector memory CD45RA+ cells. Libraries were prepared by immunoSEQ multiplex PCR; TCRdb keeps only in-frame clonotypes and omits some of them. The sample holds approximately 740,000 clones, 80% to 95% seen once. Sequencing input: naive CD8+ T cells sorted from blood. Receptors were obtained from a man aged 25 to 40 in good health.

The V and J genes are TRBV11-2 and TRBJ2-7; 9 nucleotides match TRBD2. The CDR3 sequence is 17 residues long. The germline gives CDR1 SGHAT, CDR2 FQNNGV. V shed 0 bases, J shed 6 bases, and the junction held 12 bases outside the gene matches. CDR3 amino acids: CASSLEKKSGRRIEQYF. In DNA, the CDR3 is TGTGCCAGCAGCTTAGAGAAAAAGAGCGGGAGGAGGATCGAGCAGTACTTC. Filled out from reference TRBV11-2 and TRBJ2-7, the complete variable domain reads EAGVAQSPRYKIIEKRQSVAFWCNPISGHATLYWYQQILGQGPKLLIQFQNNGVVDDSQLPKDRFSAERLKGVDSTLKIQPAKLEDSAVYLCASSLEKKSGRRIEQYFGPGTRLTVT.

V and J are TRBV27 and TRBJ2-7; D unresolved. The CDR3 runs to 15 residues. Germline CDR1 is MNHEY and CDR2 is SMNVEV (reference sequence). Trimming left V 5 bases short and J 3 bases short, with 17 bases between. CDR3 region: CASSPTGLFDYEQYF. The CDR3 coding sequence is TGTGCCAGCAGTCCCACCGGGCTGTTCGACTACGAGCAGTACTTC.

On this clone: Other DNA sequences from this sample encode an identical CDR3 as well. The chain uses TRBV7-2 and TRBJ2-3, with TRBD2 matching 7 bases. CDR3 length equals 16 residues. The V gene end was trimmed by 1 base and the J gene end by 0 bases; junction bases not matched to a gene: 4. Germline V CDR1 and CDR2: SGHTA, FQGNSA. CDR3 nucleotides: TGTGCCAGCAGCTTAGTTCCTAGCGGAAGCACAGATACGCAGTATTTT. Its protein product is CASSLVPSGSTDTQYF.

The chain employs TRBV10-2 and TRBJ1-5; D gene ambiguous. CDR3 length: 13 residues. Between the trimmed V and J ends, which lost 3 bases and 8 bases, there was a span of 11 bases. Germline V gene data show CDR1 as WSHSY and CDR2 as SAAADI. In DNA, the CDR3 is TGCGCCAGCAGTGAATCGTGGGAGGAGCCCCAGCATTTT. Translation gives CASSESWEEPQHF.

The chain recombines TRBV19 with TRBJ2-1; 7 positions match TRBD2. V was pared by 1 base and J by 0 bases, with 12 bases of the junction left unmatched. The CDR3 sequence is 19 residues long. Germline CDR1 LNHDA, CDR2 SQIVND (reference sequence). Written as DNA, the CDR3 is TGTGCCAGTAGTATAGGTTCTAGGACTAGAGTAAGCTCCTACAATGAGCAGTTCTTC. Translation: CASSIGSRTRVSSYNEQFF.

The gene calls are TRBV5-1 and TRBJ2-7, with D perhaps being TRBD1 or TRBD2 (6 bases each). Trimming cost V 0 bases and J 2 bases, with 9 bases left between them. CDR1 and CDR2 from the germline V gene are SGHRS and YFSETQ. This CDR3 contains 14 residues. CDR3 protein: CASSLAGATYEQYF. CDR3 DNA: TGCGCCAGCAGCTTGGCGGGGGCTACCTACGAGCAGTACTTC.

The chain uses TRBV7-8 and TRBJ2-2, with unresolved D. V was cut by 4 bases and J by 0 bases, with 12 bases left in between. Germline CDR1 and CDR2: SGHVS and FQNEAQ. This CDR3 comprises 16 residues. CDR3 residues: CASSSLGMSNTGELFF. DNA of the CDR3: TGTGCCAGCAGCTCATTGGGGATGTCGAACACCGGGGAGCTGTTTTTT.

CDR3: CASSFSAGTGPYEQYF. Here the CDR3 DNA reads TGTGCCAGCAGTTTTTCCGCCGGGACAGGGCCTTACGAGCAGTACTTC. The chain combines TRBV27 with TRBJ2-7, with TRBD1 matching over 9 bases. The germline V gene encodes CDR1 MNHEY and CDR2 SMNVEV (reference sequence). Trimming cost V 3 bases and J 4 bases; bases outside gene matches: 10. This CDR3 region has 16 residues.

This clone came up once. J is TRBJ2-1 and V is TRBV28, with 9 bases lining up with TRBD2. The CDR3 contains 16 residues. Germline V gene data show CDR1 as MDHEN and CDR2 as SYDVKM. Trimming removed 5 bases from V and 8 bases from J; junction bases left unmatched: 13. The CDR3 region is CASSITSGRRSDEQFF. The CDR3 DNA sequence: TGTGCCAGCAGTATCACCAGCGGGAGGCGTAGCGATGAGCAGTTCTTC.

The J gene is TRBJ1-1, the V gene TRBV6-5, with TRBD1 matching over 8 bases. Looked up from germline, CDR1 is MNHEY and CDR2 is SVGAGI. The CDR3 consists of 13 residues. With V trimmed by 5 bases and J by 10 bases, 9 bases remained unmatched. CDR3 in DNA: TGTGCCAGCAGTCCGCAGGGGGCGTGGGGAGCTTTCTTT. Translation: CASSPQGAWGAFF.

The table lists this clone with a count of one. Here the CDR3 reads CASSKERAGQKNTGELFF. CDR3 DNA sequence: TGTGCCAGCAGCAAAGAAAGGGCGGGACAGAAGAACACCGGGGAGCTGTTTTTT. This sequence joins TRBV21-1 and TRBJ2-2; TRBD1 was called by the table and not checked on the DNA. TRBV21-1 is tagged as a pseudogene. This CDR3 is built from 18 residues.

Regarding this clone: Other DNA sequences of this sample code for an identical CDR3. The rearrangement joins TRBV27 to TRBJ2-2; no clear D. The CDR3 contains 15 residues. Trimming removed 2 bases from V and 2 bases from J, with 9 bases in between. CDR1 and CDR2 (germline): MNHEY, SMNVEV (reference sequence). Here the CDR3 reads CASSLGDPNTGELFF. The CDR3 DNA reads TGTGCCAGCAGTTTAGGTGATCCCAACACCGGGGAGCTGTTTTTT.

The rearrangement uses TRBV9 and TRBJ2-3, with TRBD2 as a possible D gene (5 bases). V was clipped by 2 bases and J by 1 base, with 17 bases between them. The CDR3 covers 17 residues. Germline values: CDR1 SGDLS, CDR2 YYNGEE. The CDR3 loop reads CASSVPREGAGTDTQYF. CDR3 nucleotide sequence: TGTGCCAGCAGCGTCCCACGAGAGGGAGCGGGCACAGATACGCAGTATTTT.

Points on this clone: The junction differs from germline at one of its ends, possibly a read error. The gene calls are TRBV30 and TRBJ2-7, with D perhaps TRBD1 or TRBD2 (6 bases each). The CDR3 loop spans 13 amino acids. Germline assignment: CDR1 GTSNPN and CDR2 SVGIG (reference sequence). CDR3 sequence: CVWRGAHVYEQYF. The CDR3 region has the DNA TGTGTCTGGAGGGGGGCTCATGTCTACGAGCAGTACTTC. Using reference TRBV30 and TRBJ2-7 for the parts outside the CDR3, the full variable domain is SQTIHQWPATLVQPVGSPLSLECTVEGTSNPNLYWYRQAAGRGLQLLFYSVGIGQISSEVPQNLSASRPQDRQFILSSKKLLLSDSGFYLCVWRGAHVYEQYFGPGTRLTVT.

The CDR3 nucleotides are TGCGCCAGCAGCCAAGAGGCAGGGCGTTTAGAGACCCAGTACTTC. Amino acids: CASSQEAGRLETQYF. The chain uses TRBV4-3 and TRBJ2-5, with a weak D call TRBD1 (5 bases). This CDR3 is 15 amino acids long. The germline gives CDR1 LGHNA, CDR2 YSLEER. The ends were cut back, 0 bases at V and 4 bases at J, with 12 bases in the middle.

This chain joins TRBV19 and TRBJ1-5; no firm D call. The germline gives CDR1 LNHDA, CDR2 SQIVND (reference sequence). Trimming took 1 base from V and 7 from J, leaving 5 bases between them. The CDR3 extends over 12 amino acids. The CDR3 DNA follows: TGTGCCAGTAGTATAGCCGGGCAGCCCCAGCATTTT. Amino acid sequence: CASSIAGQPQHF.

The chain joins TRBV5-4 to TRBJ2-7; TRBD2 aligns across 8 bases. The germline V gene encodes CDR1 SGHNT and CDR2 YYREEE (reference sequence). With 2 bases clipped from V and 4 bases from J, the junction kept 5 bases outside the gene matches. The CDR3 extends over 14 amino acids. The CDR3 protein is CASSLPGGGYEQYF. In nucleotides, the CDR3 is TGTGCCAGCAGCTTACCGGGAGGGGGGTACGAGCAGTACTTC.

This chain links TRBV7-8 with TRBJ1-2, with 7 bases aligning to TRBD1. This CDR3 region has 14 residues. Losses at the gene ends were 4 bases for V and 4 bases for J; bases not matched to a gene: 6. Germline lookup yields CDR1 SGHVS and CDR2 FQNEAQ. In nucleotides, the CDR3 is TGTGCCAGCAGCTCAGCCGGGACAGCCTATGGCTACACCTTC. Translated: CASSSAGTAYGYTF.

The chain uses TRBV9 and TRBJ2-7; perhaps TRBD2 as D (5 bases). V lost 0 bases and J lost 5, with 9 bases in between. The CDR3 spans 13 residues. Germline V CDR1 and CDR2: SGDLS, YYNGEE. CDR3 DNA: TGTGCCAGCAGCGTAGGAGGGTTCAACGAGCAGTACTTC. Amino acid sequence: CASSVGGFNEQYF.

This clone was recorded a few times. V and J are TRBV10-1 and TRBJ2-2, with D unresolved. Germline CDR1 and CDR2: WNHNN and SYGVQD (reference sequence). This CDR3 spans 12 amino acids. Trimming left V 10 bases short and J 1 base short, with 7 bases between. CDR3 nucleotide sequence: TGCGCCACCAGACAGAACACCGGGGAGCTGTTTTTT. Translated, it gives CATRQNTGELFF.

The chain is built from TRBV28 and TRBJ2-1; 10 bases are shared with TRBD1. Trimming took 2 bases from V and 5 from J; bases not matched to a gene: 3. The germline V gene encodes CDR1 MDHEN and CDR2 SYDVKM. CDR3 length: 15 amino acids. CDR3 coding DNA: TGTGCCAGCAGTTTACTGGGGACAGGGGACAATGAGCAGTTCTTC. Its protein product is CASSLLGTGDNEQFF.

This chain joins TRBV7-9 and TRBJ2-1, with no clear D. The CDR3 covers 12 residues. Germline values: CDR1 SEHNR, CDR2 FQNEAQ (reference sequence). Trimming cost V 1 base and J 5 bases, with 3 bases left between them. CDR3 DNA sequence: TGTGCCAGCAGCTTAGATAACAATGAGCAGTTCTTC. Its translation: CASSLDNNEQFF. The variable domain in full, completed from reference TRBV7-9 and TRBJ2-1, reads DTGVSQNPRHKITKRGQNVTFRCDPISEHNRLYWYRQTLGQGPEFLTYFQNEAQLEKSRLLSDRFSAERPKGSFSTLEIQRTEQGDSAMYLCASSLDNNEQFFGPGTRLTVL.

Details on this clone: The sample has other DNA sequences that encode this CDR3 too. The J gene is TRBJ2-1, the V gene TRBV7-8; D is uncertain. Germline V gene lookup returns CDR1 SGHVS and CDR2 FQNEAQ. The ends were cut back, 6 bases at V and 3 bases at J, with 9 bases in the middle. The CDR3 has 13 amino acids. CDR3 protein: CASSWTDYNEQFF. For the CDR3, the DNA is TGTGCCAGCAGTTGGACGGACTACAATGAGCAGTTCTTC.

The CDR3 loop is CASSLGPDYKLFF. CDR3 DNA: TGTGCCAGCAGCTTAGGGCCGGATTATAAACTGTTTTTT. The chain employs TRBV7-9 and TRBJ1-4; D is unclear. Trimming removed 1 base from V and 11 bases from J, with 11 bases in between. The length of the CDR3 is 13 residues. Looked up from germline, CDR1 is SEHNR and CDR2 is FQNEAQ (reference sequence). Filled out from reference TRBV7-9 and TRBJ1-4, the complete variable domain reads DTGVSQNPRHKITKRGQNVTFRCDPISEHNRLYWYRQTLGQGPEFLTYFQNEAQLEKSRLLSDRFSAERPKGSFSTLEIQRTEQGDSAMYLCASSLGPDYKLFFGSGTQLSVL.

In this sample, this clone turned up once. CDR3 in amino acids: CASSLLAGGPRGDTQYF. The CDR3 coding sequence is TGTGCCAGCAGTTTACTAGCGGGAGGGCCTCGGGGAGATACGCAGTATTTT. This chain joins TRBV27 and TRBJ2-3; 12 bases fit TRBD2. This CDR3 is 17 amino acids long. V dropped 2 bases and J dropped 5; count of bases not matched to a gene: 8. CDR1 and CDR2 from the germline V gene are MNHEY and SMNVEV (reference sequence).

Turning to this clone: The same CDR3 also results from other DNA sequences found in this sample. The chain uses TRBV30 and TRBJ2-5, with D possibly called TRBD1 or TRBD2 (6 bases each). Trimming took 4 bases from V and 5 from J, leaving 17 bases between them. Germline V gene lookup returns CDR1 GTSNPN and CDR2 SVGIG (reference sequence). The CDR3 runs 14 residues. The CDR3 DNA sequence: TGTGCCTGGACGTTGGGGGCGGGGCGGGAGACCCAGTACTTC. It specifies CAWTLGAGRETQYF.

The chain joins TRBV27 to TRBJ2-4; 8 positions match TRBD2. CDR3 length: 16 residues. Losses at the gene ends were 4 bases for V and 4 bases for J; bases not matched to a gene: 9. The V gene's germline CDR1 is MNHEY and CDR2 SMNVEV (reference sequence). DNA for the CDR3: TGTGCCAGCAGTTCCGGGGTAGCGGGATTGAAAAACATTCAGTACTTC. Its translation is CASSSGVAGLKNIQYF.

The V gene is TRBV4-1, the J gene TRBJ2-4; possibly TRBD1 for D (6 bases). V was shortened by 4 bases and J by 1 base, with 8 bases between the two germline ends. This CDR3 is 14 amino acids long. Germline values: CDR1 MGHRA, CDR2 YSYEKL. The CDR3 nucleotides are TGCGCCAGCAGCCCTACAGGGGCCAAAAACATTCAGTACTTC. This sequence encodes CASSPTGAKNIQYF.